A single sample is the source of the 29 T cell receptor beta chains below, sequenced in a study of control samples from healthy donors and cancer patients. Assay used: immunoSEQ multiplex PCR; TCRdb lists only in-frame clones, some missing. The table records roughly 70,000 clones, roughly 93% of them present only once. The sample comprised blood. The receptors were gathered from a woman aged 30 to 39 in good health.

CDR3 coding DNA: TGTGCCAGCAGTGACAGGGCAGGCGAAAAACTGTTTTTT. Translated, it gives CASSDRAGEKLFF. This chain links TRBV2 with TRBJ1-4; a weak D match, TRBD1 (5 bases). The V end was cut by 3 bases, the J end by 8 bases, with 10 bases between. Germline V gene lookup returns CDR1 SNHLY and CDR2 FYNNEI. The CDR3 spans 13 residues.

This chain joins TRBV6-5 and TRBJ2-2, with D possibly matching TRBD1 (6 bases). The CDR3 sequence is 13 residues long. In germline, CDR1 is MNHEY, CDR2 SVGAGI. Trimming took off 6 bases at V and 9 bases at J, with 14 bases between the two ends. The CDR3: CASRDRSGRELFF. For the CDR3, the DNA is TGTGCCAGCAGGGACAGATCGGGTCGGGAGCTGTTTTTT.

The J gene is TRBJ2-3, the V gene TRBV9, with TRBD2 as a possible D gene (6 bases). CDR1 is SGDLS, CDR2 YYNGEE, per germline. The CDR3 is made up of 16 amino acids. V lost 4 bases and J 7 bases, leaving 22 bases between the germline ends. Here the CDR3 DNA reads TGTGCCAGCAGCCTAGGGGACTTTCCCCCCTCGAATACGCAGTATTTT. Protein product: CASSLGDFPPSNTQYF.

The chain's CDR3 is CATKVGSGNTIYF. The DNA of the CDR3 is TGTGCCACTAAGGTGGGCTCTGGAAACACCATATATTTT. V and J are TRBV3-1 (or the pseudogene TRBV3-2) and TRBJ1-3; D gene uncertain. The CDR3 runs 13 residues. CDR1 LGHDT and CDR2 YNNKEL come from the germline V gene (reference sequence). Trimming removed 10 bases at V and 0 bases at J, with 10 bases between.

Written as DNA, the CDR3 is TGTGCCACCACCGCTGGGACCGGAGATAATTCACCCCTCCACTTT. Its translation: CATTAGTGDNSPLHF. V is TRBV24-1 and J is TRBJ1-6; weak D call: TRBD1 (5 bases). The V and J ends lost 8 bases and 5 bases respectively, with 15 bases between them. The germline V gene has CDR1 KGHDR and CDR2 SFDVKD. The CDR3 is 15 residues long.

The J gene is TRBJ1-1, the V gene TRBV9; D not resolved. Germline CDR1 is SGDLS and CDR2 is YYNGEE. V was shortened by 2 bases and J by 5 bases, with 10 bases between the two germline ends. This CDR3 comprises 13 residues. As DNA, the CDR3 is TGTGCCAGCAGCGTCGCAGAACGGACTGAAGCTTTCTTT. It is translated as CASSVAERTEAFF.

The chain couples TRBV30 to TRBJ2-2; D unresolved. Germline V gene sequence: CDR1 GTSNPN, CDR2 SVGIG (reference sequence). Trimming left V 3 bases short and J 7 bases short, with 18 bases between. The CDR3 covers 15 residues. The CDR3 DNA reads TGTGCCTGGAGGCCACGGACCGCGGTGATCGGGGAGCTGTTTTTT. Its protein product is CAWRPRTAVIGELFF.

The chain carries TRBV12-3 or TRBV12-4 and TRBJ1-5; D gene unclear. The CDR3 is 13 amino acids. Trimming took off 7 bases at V and 0 bases at J, with 7 bases between the two ends. CDR3 region: CASTGSSNQPQHF. The CDR3 DNA sequence: TGTGCCAGCACCGGTTCTAGCAATCAGCCCCAGCATTTT.

V is TRBV12-3 or TRBV12-4 and J is TRBJ2-5; D is perhaps TRBD1 (6 bases). This CDR3 comprises 13 residues. V lost 5 bases, J lost 1 base, and 8 bases lay in between. The CDR3 sequence: CASSPQGQETQYF. The CDR3 nucleotides read TGTGCCAGCAGTCCACAGGGCCAAGAGACCCAGTACTTC.

The chain uses TRBV6-5 and TRBJ1-2; D remains unclear. This CDR3 has 14 residues. Germline lookup yields CDR1 MNHEY and CDR2 SVGAGI. The V and J ends lost 6 bases and 4 bases respectively, with 15 bases between them. The DNA of the CDR3 is TGTGCCAGCAGAAACTCCCCAGGACCCTATGGCTACACCTTC. As protein: CASRNSPGPYGYTF.

The chain links TRBV27 to TRBJ2-5; D might be TRBD1 (5 bases). The CDR3 has 11 residues. The V and J ends lost 10 bases and 7 bases respectively, with 13 bases between them. Germline lookup yields CDR1 MNHEY and CDR2 SMNVEV (reference sequence). CDR3 sequence: CATLDRGTQYF. The DNA of the CDR3 is TGTGCCACCCTCGATAGGGGGACCCAGTACTTC.

The rearrangement links TRBV19 to TRBJ2-4; tentatively, D is TRBD2 (6 bases). CDR3 size: 16 residues. Trimming left V 1 base short and J 0 bases short, with 10 bases between. Germline lookup yields CDR1 LNHDA and CDR2 SQIVND (reference sequence). The CDR3 DNA reads TGTGCCAGTAGTATAGTGCGGGGATTAGCCAAAAACATTCAGTACTTC. It encodes CASSIVRGLAKNIQYF.

This rearrangement joins TRBV29-1 to TRBJ2-2; possible D gene TRBD2, 5 bases. The germline CDR1 and CDR2 sequences are SQVTM and ANQGSEA. V lost 4 bases, J lost 4 bases, and 13 bases lay in between. CDR3 length: 14 residues. CDR3 loop: CSVVKRRSTGELFF. DNA for the CDR3: TGCAGCGTTGTAAAGCGGAGAAGCACCGGGGAGCTGTTTTTT.

This chain connects TRBV5-4 to TRBJ1-2; possible D gene TRBD1, 5 bases. V shed 4 bases and J shed 4 bases, with 20 bases lying between them. The CDR3 length is 16 residues. Looked up from germline, CDR1 is SGHNT and CDR2 is YYREEE (reference sequence). The CDR3: CASSGGNTRAGYGYTF. CDR3 nucleotides: TGTGCCAGCAGCGGGGGGAACACCCGGGCAGGCTATGGCTACACCTTC.

The chain links TRBV28 to TRBJ1-2; maybe TRBD1 (6 bases). V was pared by 2 bases and J by 4 bases, with 17 bases between. CDR1 is MDHEN and CDR2 is SYDVKM in the germline V gene. This CDR3 is 16 amino acids long. The CDR3 sequence is CASSLILRGVGYGYTF. CDR3 nucleotides: TGTGCCAGCAGTTTAATTCTGAGGGGGGTAGGCTATGGCTACACCTTC.

The rearrangement joins TRBV13 to TRBJ1-3; D ambiguous. Trimming took 0 bases from V and 0 from J, leaving 6 bases between them. CDR3 size: 15 residues. Germline V gives CDR1 PRHDT, CDR2 FYEKMQ (reference sequence). CDR3 sequence: CASSLGRSSGNTIYF. CDR3 sequence (DNA): TGTGCCAGCAGCTTAGGACGGAGCTCTGGAAACACCATATATTTT.

This chain joins TRBV7-9 and TRBJ1-2; D ambiguous. Germline V gives CDR1 SEHNR, CDR2 FQNEAQ (reference sequence). The V and J ends lost 5 bases and 7 bases respectively, with 11 bases between them. The CDR3 spans 12 residues. CDR3 bases: TGTGCCAGCAGCATCGGGGTTGGTGGCTACACCTTC. Translated: CASSIGVGGYTF.

The gene calls are TRBV27 and TRBJ1-6; possibly TRBD1 for D (5 bases). There are 16 residues in the CDR3. Trimming stripped 6 bases from V and 10 bases from J, with 22 bases between. CDR1 MNHEY and CDR2 SMNVEV come from the germline V gene (reference sequence). The CDR3: CASSPEKGARKSPLHF. CDR3 nucleotides: TGTGCCAGCAGCCCAGAGAAAGGGGCGCGTAAGTCACCCCTCCACTTT.

This clone was detected only a few times. The V call is TRBV19, the J call TRBJ2-7; possibly TRBD1 for D (5 bases). The germline V gene encodes CDR1 LNHDA and CDR2 SQIVND (reference sequence). The ends were cut back, 3 bases at V and 1 base at J, with 13 bases in the middle. This CDR3 region has 15 residues. The CDR3 nucleotides are TGTGCCAGTAGTATTGGAACAGGTAATTCCTACGAGCAGTACTTC. It specifies CASSIGTGNSYEQYF.

In this sample, this clone turned up once. The chain employs TRBV7-6 and TRBJ1-1, with TRBD1 identical over 8 bases. V lost 5 bases and J lost 7; bases outside the gene matches: 3. Germline V lookup: CDR1 SGHVS, CDR2 FNYEAQ. The CDR3 is 12 residues long. Here the CDR3 reads CASSPTGDEAFF. The CDR3 bases are TGTGCCAGCAGCCCGACAGGGGATGAAGCTTTCTTT.

The gene calls are TRBV6-5 and TRBJ1-5, with a weak D call TRBD1 (5 bases). The germline V gene encodes CDR1 MNHEY and CDR2 SVGAGI. The CDR3 runs to 15 residues. The V gene lost 0 bases and the J gene lost 8 bases, with 14 bases spanning the gap. The CDR3 spells CASSYSTDRKKPQHF. CDR3 in DNA: TGTGCCAGCAGTTACTCTACTGACAGAAAGAAGCCCCAGCATTTT.

The chain combines TRBV15 with TRBJ1-5; D perhaps matches TRBD1 (6 bases). Per the germline V gene, CDR1 is LNHNV and CDR2 is YYDKDF (reference sequence). The V gene lost 0 bases and the J gene lost 6 bases, with 9 bases spanning the gap. This CDR3 has 14 amino acids. The CDR3 here is CATSREGALQPQHF. In nucleotides, the CDR3 is TGTGCCACCAGCAGAGAGGGGGCCCTTCAGCCCCAGCATTTT.

V gene TRBV27 combines with J gene TRBJ1-1, with D possibly TRBD1 on 6 matching bases. The CDR3 is 16 residues long. V was trimmed by 7 bases and J by 1 base, leaving 19 bases between them. Germline CDR1 reads MNHEY; CDR2 reads SMNVEV (reference sequence). CDR3 sequence (DNA): TGTGCCAGCACTCTTCGGGGGGGGCCCGGGAACACTGAAGCTTTCTTT. Translating gives CASTLRGGPGNTEAFF.

The chain combines TRBV6-5 with TRBJ2-7; D is ambiguous. The CDR3 extends over 13 amino acids. V lost 5 bases, J lost 7 bases, and 15 bases lay in between. Germline lookup yields CDR1 MNHEY and CDR2 SVGAGI. The CDR3 protein is CASSPAGLQEQYF. In nucleotides, the CDR3 is TGTGCCAGCAGTCCTGCCGGGCTACAGGAGCAGTACTTC.

The chain uses TRBV24-1 and TRBJ1-1; perhaps TRBD1 as D (6 bases). CDR1 is KGHDR and CDR2 is SFDVKD in the germline V gene. This CDR3 spans 16 amino acids. V was pared by 3 bases and J by 1 base, with 14 bases between. The CDR3 DNA follows: TGTGCCACCAGTGATGGATCCCCGGGACAGAACACTGAAGCTTTCTTT. Amino acids: CATSDGSPGQNTEAFF.

This chain joins TRBV5-6 and TRBJ1-2, with a tentative D call TRBD1 (5 bases). V shed 5 bases and J shed 5 bases, with 16 bases lying between them. The CDR3 is 14 amino acids. Per germline, CDR1 SGHDT and CDR2 YYEEEE. CDR3 DNA sequence: TGTGCCAGCAGGGGACGGGGTAAGGGGTATGGCTACACCTTC. The encoded protein is CASRGRGKGYGYTF.

The chain employs TRBV11-2 and TRBJ1-4, with TRBD1 identical over 7 bases. Germline V gene lookup returns CDR1 SGHAT and CDR2 FQNNGV. This CDR3 contains 16 residues. V lost 5 bases, J lost 0 bases, and 6 bases stayed unmatched. The CDR3 reads CASSNRDSATNEKLFF. CDR3 bases: TGTGCCAGCAGCAACCGGGACAGTGCAACTAATGAAAAACTGTTTTTT.

This clone appeared once. The rearrangement links TRBV6-5 to TRBJ2-7, with D possibly TRBD2 on 6 matching bases. The CDR3 sequence is 13 residues long. In germline, CDR1 is MNHEY, CDR2 SVGAGI. V dropped 2 bases and J dropped 5 bases, with 10 bases sitting between them. This CDR3 reads CASSYERGNEQYF. CDR3 nucleotides: TGTGCCAGCAGTTACGAGCGCGGGAACGAGCAGTACTTC.

The V gene is TRBV28, the J gene TRBJ1-5, with TRBD1 matching 10 bases. V shed 10 bases and J 5 bases; nucleotides not matched to a gene: 5. Germline CDR1 is MDHEN and CDR2 is SYDVKM. This CDR3 is built from 13 residues. CDR3 DNA sequence: TGTGCCACCGACAGGGGGCCTTATCAGCCCCAGCATTTT. As protein: CATDRGPYQPQHF.